A single sample gave rise to the 26 T cell receptor beta chains below, sequenced in a study of vaccination and CD4 T cells after COVID-19. No antigen has been assigned to these receptors. With the Oncomine TCR Beta short-read assay, DNA from cultured CD4+ T cells was sequenced. TCRdb independently ran MiXCR on the PCR reads; one entry per CDR3 protein. The sample yields under 20,000 distinct CDR3 sequences, approximately 58% seen once. Stated treatment: approximately nine-day PBMC culture with coronavirus spike peptide pools or control peptides (ViraFEST assay). The specimen comprised cultured CD4+ T cells from blood, sampled after SARS-CoV-2 vaccination. The receptors come from a human donor with COVID-19.

V and J are TRBV20-1 and TRBJ1-3; D is possibly TRBD1 (6 bases). The CDR3 loop spans 13 amino acids. The germline CDR1 and CDR2 sequences are DFQATT and SNEGSKA (reference sequence). The V gene lost 6 bases and the J gene lost 4 bases, with 13 bases spanning the gap. The CDR3 protein is CSATGMEGNTIYF. The CDR3 nucleotides read TGCAGTGCGACAGGCATGGAAGGAAACACCATATATTTT.

This clonotype came up a few times. CDR3 in DNA: TGTGCCAGCAGTTCGTCAGGGACATCCTACGAGCAGTACTTC. It is translated as CASSSSGTSYEQYF. The V gene is TRBV6-5, the J gene TRBJ2-7; D may be TRBD1 (6 bases). CDR1 is MNHEY and CDR2 is SVGAGI in the germline V gene. Trimming stripped 4 bases from V and 1 base from J, with 11 bases between. The CDR3 consists of 14 residues.

In regard to this clonotype: A read error is likely, as this CDR3 ends without the conserved phenylalanine or tryptophan. The chain employs TRBV6-1 and TRBJ1-1, with TRBD1 as a possible D gene (6 bases). The ends were cut back, 6 bases at V and 8 bases at J, with 10 bases in the middle. Germline values: CDR1 MNHNS, CDR2 SASEGT. The CDR3 is made up of 11 amino acids. The chain's CDR3 is CASRRGVEAFL. The CDR3 DNA reads as TGTGCCAGCAGGAGGGGGGTCGAAGCTTTCCTT.

The V call is TRBV6-2 or TRBV6-3, the J call TRBJ2-3; possibly TRBD1 or TRBD2 for D (6 bases each). The V gene's germline CDR1 is MNHEY and CDR2 SVGEGT. The CDR3 contains 16 residues. V lost 6 bases to trimming and J lost 2 bases, with 18 bases between them. In DNA, the CDR3 is TGTGCCAGCAGATCACCGTGGGGGGCAATCACAGATACGCAGTATTTT. Protein sequence: CASRSPWGAITDTQYF.

The chain couples TRBV20-1 to TRBJ2-7; 9 nucleotides match TRBD1. The germline gives CDR1 DFQATT, CDR2 SNEGSKA (reference sequence). CDR3 length: 15 residues. Trimming at V came to 3 bases and at J to 5 bases, leaving 11 bases not matched to a gene. CDR3 amino acids: CSASSSKTGGDEQYF. CDR3 in DNA: TGCAGTGCTAGTTCAAGTAAGACAGGGGGGGACGAGCAGTACTTC.

V is TRBV7-3 and J is TRBJ2-5; 12 nucleotides match TRBD2. With 3 bases clipped from V and 7 bases from J, the junction kept 6 bases outside the gene matches. Germline lookup yields CDR1 SGHTA and CDR2 FQGTGA. The CDR3 is 15 amino acids. This CDR3 is CASSLGTSGSGTQYF. The CDR3 region has the DNA TGTGCCAGCAGCTTGGGGACTAGCGGGTCGGGGACCCAGTACTTC.

The chain employs TRBV11-3 and TRBJ1-1, with D unclear. The CDR3 loop spans 13 amino acids. V was clipped by 1 base and J by 11 bases, with 14 bases between them. Germline-derived CDR1 and CDR2 are SGHNT and YENEEA. CDR3 residues: CASSLGGGVAAFF. The CDR3 DNA is TGTGCCAGCAGCTTAGGAGGCGGAGTGGCGGCTTTCTTT. The entire variable domain, with the rest obtained from reference TRBV11-3 and TRBJ1-1, is as follows: EAGVVQSPRYKIIEKKQPVAFWCNPISGHNTLYWYLQNLGQGPELLIRYENEEAVDDSQLPKDRFSAERLKGVDSTLKIQPAELGDSAVYLCASSLGGGVAAFFGQGTRLTVV.

The chain recombines TRBV15 with TRBJ2-5, with 9 bases that match TRBD2. Germline CDR1 is LNHNV and CDR2 is YYDKDF (reference sequence). After removal of 10 bases from V and 5 bases from J, the junction contained 11 bases not matched to a gene. The CDR3 loop spans 14 amino acids. The CDR3 nucleotides read TGTGCCATCGCGGGGGGGCTAGCTCCCGAGACCCAGTACTTC. It translates to CAIAGGLAPETQYF.

The rearrangement joins TRBV6-1 to TRBJ1-5; D is uncertain. From germline, CDR1 is MNHNS and CDR2 SASEGT. The germline V and J ends were trimmed by 5 bases and 2 bases, with 10 bases remaining between them. This CDR3 is 14 amino acids long. The DNA of the CDR3 is TGTGCCAGCAGTCAACGGGAGGGCAATCAGCCCCAGCATTTT. Encoded protein: CASSQREGNQPQHF.

V is TRBV20-1 and J is TRBJ2-1, with TRBD2 matching over 7 bases. Germline CDR1 DFQATT, CDR2 SNEGSKA (reference sequence). Losses at the gene ends were 3 bases for V and 2 bases for J; bases not matched to a gene: 7. The CDR3 runs 15 residues. CDR3 amino acids: CSASSLAGPYNEQFF. CDR3 bases: TGCAGTGCTAGTTCCTTAGCGGGCCCCTACAATGAGCAGTTCTTC.

This clonotype was detected only a few times. The chain has TRBV6-1 and TRBJ1-6; D possibly corresponds to TRBD1 (5 bases). V was shortened by 2 bases and J by 10 bases, with 9 bases between the two germline ends. Germline V gives CDR1 MNHNS, CDR2 SASEGT. This CDR3 has 13 amino acids. The CDR3 protein is CASSEMRGSPLHF. The DNA for the CDR3 is TGTGCCAGCAGTGAAATGAGGGGATCACCCCTCCACTTT.

V is TRBV7-2 and J is TRBJ1-2; possible D gene TRBD1, 6 bases. With 4 bases removed from V and 7 bases from J, the gap between germline ends came to 19 bases. This CDR3 spans 15 amino acids. Germline assignment: CDR1 SGHTA and CDR2 FQGNSA. The CDR3 is CASSSAGGGALGYTF. CDR3 coding DNA: TGTGCCAGCAGCTCCGCCGGGGGGGGCGCGCTTGGCTACACCTTC.

The V and J genes are TRBV6-1 and TRBJ1-3, with D possibly TRBD1 on 6 matching bases. The V end was cut by 10 bases, the J end by 0 bases, with 13 bases between. Germline CDR1 and CDR2: MNHNS and SASEGT. This CDR3 is 14 amino acids long. For the CDR3, the DNA is TGTGCCACATCTGGGGGGGCCTCTGGAAACACCATATATTTT. Amino acid sequence: CATSGGASGNTIYF.

This chain connects TRBV20-1 to TRBJ2-1, with 10 nucleotides matching TRBD2. After removal of 5 bases from V and 9 bases from J, the junction contained 7 bases not matched to a gene. The CDR3 extends over 13 amino acids. Germline V gene lookup returns CDR1 DFQATT and CDR2 SNEGSKA (reference sequence). The chain's CDR3 is CSAWPSGGGEQFF. In DNA form, the CDR3 reads TGCAGTGCTTGGCCTAGCGGGGGCGGTGAGCAGTTCTTC.

The chain is built from TRBV7-9 and TRBJ2-3; TRBD2 matches at 8 bases. Germline loops: CDR1 SEHNR, CDR2 FQNEAQ (reference sequence). The CDR3 runs to 17 residues. The V and J ends lost 2 bases and 1 base, in that order; junction bases with no gene match: 8. CDR3 loop: CASSLIKTGGRTDTQYF. CDR3 DNA: TGTGCCAGCAGCTTAATTAAGACGGGGGGGCGCACAGATACGCAGTATTTT. Full variable domain (missing parts from reference TRBV7-9 and TRBJ2-3): DTGVSQNPRHKITKRGQNVTFRCDPISEHNRLYWYRQTLGQGPEFLTYFQNEAQLEKSRLLSDRFSAERPKGSFSTLEIQRTEQGDSAMYLCASSLIKTGGRTDTQYFGPGTRLTVL.

The rearrangement joins TRBV20-1 to TRBJ1-1; tentative D call: TRBD1 (5 bases). Germline CDR1 DFQATT, CDR2 SNEGSKA (reference sequence). Trimming removed 0 bases at V and 0 bases at J, with 11 bases between. This CDR3 has 15 amino acids. This CDR3 reads CSARDGSTVNTEAFF. CDR3 DNA: TGCAGTGCTAGAGATGGCTCGACAGTGAACACTGAAGCTTTCTTT.

This clonotype has a handful of counts. This sequence joins TRBV20-1 and TRBJ1-5; 9 bases line up with TRBD1. After removal of 3 bases from V and 7 bases from J, the junction contained 7 bases not matched to a gene. The CDR3 runs 14 residues. Germline CDR1 is DFQATT and CDR2 is SNEGSKA (reference sequence). CDR3 in amino acids: CSARTGGKEQPQHF. CDR3 coding DNA: TGCAGTGCTAGGACAGGGGGGAAAGAACAGCCCCAGCATTTT.

This clonotype occurred a few times. As DNA, the CDR3 is TGTGCCACCAGTGAGGGACTCAATGAGCAGTTCTTC. Translated, it gives CATSEGLNEQFF. J is TRBJ2-1 and V is TRBV24-1; possibly TRBD2 for D (6 bases). The CDR3 is made up of 12 amino acids. Trimming cost V 4 bases and J 6 bases, with 6 bases left between them. Germline assignment: CDR1 KGHDR and CDR2 SFDVKD.

This clonotype was seen only a few times. V is TRBV5-4 and J is TRBJ1-2; 8 bases are shared with TRBD1. The CDR3 is 15 residues long. V shed 1 base, J shed 8 bases, and the junction held 10 bases outside the gene matches. CDR1 and CDR2 from the germline V gene are SGHNT and YYREEE (reference sequence). In DNA, the CDR3 is TGTGCCAGCAGCTTGAGACAGGGGACGCATAGCGGCTACACCTTC. This gives the protein CASSLRQGTHSGYTF.

This clonotype turned up a few times. The V gene is TRBV20-1, the J gene TRBJ2-2; 7 bases align to TRBD2. CDR1 is DFQATT and CDR2 is SNEGSKA in the germline V gene (reference sequence). CDR3 size: 14 residues. With 5 bases clipped from V and 3 bases from J, the junction kept 6 bases outside the gene matches. CDR3 sequence: CSAPGTTHTGELFF. CDR3 bases: TGCAGTGCTCCCGGGACTACTCACACCGGGGAGCTGTTTTTT.

This clonotype occurred a few times. The chain has TRBV7-8 and TRBJ2-3; the match to TRBD2 covers 9 bases. This CDR3 has 15 amino acids. V shed 2 bases and J 6 bases; nucleotides not matched to a gene: 6. The germline V gene has CDR1 SGHVS and CDR2 FQNEAQ. The CDR3 here is CASSLRSSGGDTQYF. The CDR3 DNA reads TGTGCCAGCAGCTTACGATCAAGCGGGGGGGATACGCAGTATTTT. The full variable domain, rest sourced from reference TRBV7-8 and TRBJ2-3, is GAGVSQSPRYKVAKRGQDVALRCDPISGHVSLFWYQQALGQGPEFLTYFQNEAQLDKSGLPSDRFFAERPEGSVSTLKIQRTQQEDSAVYLCASSLRSSGGDTQYFGPGTRLTVL.

This clonotype appeared a single time. The chain employs TRBV5-4 and TRBJ2-2; D gene unclear. Deletions cut 1 base from V and 0 bases from J, with 10 bases between. Per the germline V gene, CDR1 is SGHNT and CDR2 is YYREEE (reference sequence). CDR3 length equals 16 residues. CDR3 DNA sequence: TGTGCCAGCAGCTTGAGTCTAACAGCGAACACCGGGGAGCTGTTTTTT. It yields the protein CASSLSLTANTGELFF.

This clonotype was counted only a few times. The J gene is TRBJ2-3, the V gene TRBV19; 8 bases match TRBD1. This CDR3 has 17 amino acids. The ends lost 3 bases at V and 4 bases at J; junction bases unmatched: 12. Germline V CDR1 and CDR2: LNHDA, SQIVND (reference sequence). The CDR3 DNA reads TGTGCCAGTAGTATGCAAGTCGCACAGGGGGGCTCAGATACGCAGTATTTT. Protein product: CASSMQVAQGGSDTQYF.

This chain connects TRBV20-1 to TRBJ1-6; 7 nucleotides agree with TRBD1. Looked up from germline, CDR1 is DFQATT and CDR2 is SNEGSKA (reference sequence). CDR3 length: 14 amino acids. The junction had 10 bases not matched to a gene; V was cut back by 1 base and J by 13 bases. CDR3 amino acids: CSARGQGRGGPLHF. CDR3 sequence (DNA): TGCAGTGCTAGAGGACAGGGAAGGGGCGGGCCCCTCCACTTT.

There are a few counts of this clonotype. The rearrangement joins TRBV6-5 to TRBJ2-5; no definite D call. The V gene lost 0 bases and the J gene lost 2 bases, with 13 bases spanning the gap. The CDR3 spans 16 residues. Germline V gene sequence: CDR1 MNHEY, CDR2 SVGAGI. The CDR3 here is CASSYSSKDTQETQYF. DNA of the CDR3: TGTGCCAGCAGTTACTCGAGTAAAGACACGCAAGAGACCCAGTACTTC.

V gene TRBV2 combines with J gene TRBJ1-1; D not certain. Per germline, CDR1 SNHLY and CDR2 FYNNEI. The CDR3 covers 14 residues. With 3 bases removed from V and 2 bases from J, the gap between germline ends came to 10 bases. The CDR3 bases are TGTGCCAGCAGTGATGGCAGAAAAAACACTGAAGCTTTCTTT. It specifies CASSDGRKNTEAFF.